One sample yielded the 25 T cell receptor beta chains listed below, sequenced in a study of beta chain features in type 1 diabetes. Every isolated RNA sample was fully reverse transcribed, so sequencing captured expressed TCRB transcripts. TCRdb's copy holds only in-frame clones and misses some; the assay was immunoSEQ multiplex PCR. The repertoire holds around 430,000 clones, with about 30% as singletons. Sequencing was carried out using naive CD4+ T cells from blood. The receptors were gathered from a man between 18 and 29 years old in good health.

The chain employs TRBV9 and TRBJ2-1, with D perhaps matching TRBD1 or TRBD2 (5 bases each). The CDR3 sequence is 17 residues long. Trimming took off 4 bases at V and 6 bases at J, with 23 bases between the two ends. Germline V lookup: CDR1 SGDLS, CDR2 YYNGEE. The CDR3 reads CASSIMGPGRLGNEQFF. CDR3 DNA sequence: TGTGCCAGCAGCATCATGGGACCGGGACGACTGGGCAATGAGCAGTTCTTC.

The chain uses TRBV23-1 and TRBJ2-2, with a tentative D call TRBD2 (5 bases). TRBV23-1 is recorded as an ORF, its role being uncertain. The V end lost 2 bases, the J end lost 7 bases, and 14 bases lay between the germline ends. The CDR3 is made up of 15 amino acids. CDR3 in amino acids: CASSQMPGIGGELFF. The DNA for the CDR3 is TGCGCCAGCAGTCAAATGCCGGGAATCGGCGGGGAGCTGTTTTTT.

The chain is built from TRBV18 and TRBJ2-7; D remains ambiguous. There are 13 residues in the CDR3. Germline loops: CDR1 KGHSH, CDR2 LQKENI. V was shortened by 2 bases and J by 6 bases, with 11 bases between the two germline ends. The CDR3 reads CASSPAWSGEQYF. The CDR3 nucleotides read TGTGCCAGCTCACCAGCGTGGTCGGGCGAGCAGTACTTC.

J is TRBJ1-2 and V is TRBV23-1; D unclear. TRBV23-1 is identified as an open reading frame with a role that is uncertain. The CDR3 runs 11 residues. V was cut by 11 bases and J by 8 bases, with 15 bases left in between. CDR3 DNA sequence: TGCGCCCCGGGGTGGGAGGAGGGCTACACCTTC. Its translation: CAPGWEEGYTF.

This clone occurred a few times. The rearrangement uses TRBV6-1 and TRBJ2-5; tentatively, D is TRBD1 or TRBD2 (7 bases each). V was clipped by 4 bases and J by 9 bases, with 15 bases between them. CDR3 length equals 13 residues. The germline gives CDR1 MNHNS, CDR2 SASEGT. CDR3 region: CASSGRDSGAQYF. As DNA, the CDR3 is TGTGCCAGCAGTGGCCGGGACAGCGGGGCCCAGTACTTC.

The chain carries TRBV28 and TRBJ1-2, with D unresolved. V was clipped by 10 bases and J by 7 bases, with 13 bases between them. The germline V gene has CDR1 MDHEN and CDR2 SYDVKM. The CDR3 consists of 11 residues. DNA for the CDR3: TGTGCCACCGGTCGTGGGCTTGGCTACACCTTC. This codes for CATGRGLGYTF.

The V call is TRBV7-9, the J call TRBJ2-7, with D hard to call. Trimming left V 5 bases short and J 5 bases short, with 10 bases between. CDR1 and CDR2 from the germline V gene are SEHNR and FQNEAQ (reference sequence). The CDR3 covers 12 residues. CDR3 in amino acids: CASSPRRDEQYF. CDR3 bases: TGTGCCAGCAGCCCCCGTCGTGACGAGCAGTACTTC.

To note about this clone: A much larger clone lies one base from this, so it may be a read error. The V and J genes are TRBV7-9 and TRBJ2-3; D is unclear. This CDR3 has 12 residues. V gave up 6 bases and J gave up 0 bases, with 4 bases separating them. Germline V CDR1 and CDR2: SEHNR, FQNEAQ (reference sequence). The CDR3 coding sequence is TGTGCCAGCAGACCTAGCACAGATACGCAGTATTTT. Its translation is CASRPSTDTQYF.

This clone occurred a few times. This chain connects TRBV4-3 to TRBJ2-7, with TRBD2 matching over 14 bases. This CDR3 region has 17 residues. CDR1 is LGHNA, CDR2 YSLEER, per germline. Trimming removed 0 bases from V and 4 bases from J; junction bases left unmatched: 5. The CDR3 loop reads CASSQESRTSGRYEQYF. In DNA form, the CDR3 reads TGCGCCAGCAGCCAAGAATCCCGGACTAGCGGGAGGTACGAGCAGTACTTC.

This clone was seen a handful of times. J is TRBJ2-1 and V is TRBV29-1; D gene ambiguous. The CDR3 consists of 12 residues. With 7 bases removed from V and 4 bases from J, the gap between germline ends came to 11 bases. Germline values: CDR1 SQVTM, CDR2 ANQGSEA. DNA of the CDR3: TGCAGCGCCACAGAACAATACAATGAGCAGTTCTTC. This translates into CSATEQYNEQFF.

This chain links TRBV29-1 with TRBJ2-3; D is perhaps TRBD2 (5 bases). The CDR3 loop spans 12 amino acids. The germline CDR1 and CDR2 sequences are SQVTM and ANQGSEA. With 4 bases removed from V and 4 bases from J, the gap between germline ends came to 9 bases. The CDR3, as DNA: TGCAGCGTTGTGAGGGCTGCAGATACGCAGTATTTT. Its translation is CSVVRAADTQYF.

Only a few counts were recorded for this clone. V gene TRBV13 combines with J gene TRBJ2-6, with D possibly TRBD2 on 6 matching bases. Germline CDR1 is PRHDT and CDR2 is FYEKMQ (reference sequence). The CDR3 has 16 residues. Trimming removed 0 bases from V and 0 bases from J, with 6 bases in between. The CDR3 reads CASSLGLASGANVLTF. The CDR3 nucleotides are TGTGCCAGCAGCTTAGGACTAGCCTCTGGGGCCAACGTCCTGACTTTC.

This chain uses TRBV7-2 with TRBJ2-1; D not resolved. V was cut by 0 bases and J by 7 bases, with 10 bases left in between. This CDR3 is built from 14 residues. Germline V CDR1 and CDR2: SGHTA, FQGNSA. For the CDR3, the DNA is TGTGCCAGCAGCTTAGCCGGTGTTGTAAATGAGCAGTTCTTC. Protein: CASSLAGVVNEQFF. Looking up the rest from reference TRBV7-2 and TRBJ2-1 gives the full variable domain: GAGVSQSPSNKVTEKGKDVELRCDPISGHTALYWYRQSLGQGLEFLIYFQGNSAPDKSGLPSDRFSAERTGGSVSTLTIQRTQQEDSAVYLCASSLAGVVNEQFFGPGTRLTVL.

This clone was counted between two and nine times. The chain is built from TRBV5-1 and TRBJ2-1, with TRBD2 identical over 10 bases. The CDR3 spans 13 residues. V gave up 3 bases and J gave up 6 bases; unmatched junction bases: 0. CDR1 is SGHRS, CDR2 YFSETQ, per germline. The chain's CDR3 is CASSWTSGNEQFF. As DNA, the CDR3 is TGCGCCAGCAGCTGGACTAGCGGCAATGAGCAGTTCTTC.

J is TRBJ2-5 and V is TRBV7-2; the D gene could be TRBD1 or TRBD2 (5 bases each). Between the trimmed V and J ends, which lost 5 bases and 6 bases, there was a span of 16 bases. Germline lookup yields CDR1 SGHTA and CDR2 FQGNSA. CDR3 length equals 14 residues. This CDR3 reads CASSQTGTSQTQYF. The CDR3 DNA is TGTGCCAGCAGCCAAACCGGGACCTCCCAGACCCAGTACTTC.

J is TRBJ1-2 and V is TRBV9; D is unresolved. V was shortened by 2 bases and J by 4 bases, with 15 bases between the two germline ends. Germline CDR1 is SGDLS and CDR2 is YYNGEE. This CDR3 contains 15 residues. CDR3 amino acids: CASSVDPSRAYGYTF. The DNA for the CDR3 is TGTGCCAGCAGCGTCGACCCGTCACGGGCCTATGGCTACACCTTC.

J is TRBJ2-7 and V is TRBV5-4, with D possibly matching TRBD2 (6 bases). V gave up 4 bases and J gave up 2 bases, with 16 bases separating them. The CDR3 totals 15 residues. Germline CDR1 SGHNT, CDR2 YYREEE (reference sequence). The CDR3 DNA reads as TGTGCCAGCAGCCCTCTACCTAGCGTAGCCTACGAGCAGTACTTC. Protein: CASSPLPSVAYEQYF.

This clone was recorded a few times. This rearrangement joins TRBV5-1 to TRBJ2-3; D is possibly TRBD1 or TRBD2 (5 bases each). CDR1 SGHRS and CDR2 YFSETQ come from the germline V gene. The CDR3 is 15 amino acids. The germline V and J ends were trimmed by 2 bases and 5 bases, with 15 bases remaining between them. This CDR3 is CASSFIRQGRDTQYF. The CDR3 region has the DNA TGCGCCAGCAGCTTCATCCGGCAGGGACGAGATACGCAGTATTTT.

This chain links TRBV27 with TRBJ2-7; tentatively, D is TRBD2 (6 bases). Germline V gene lookup returns CDR1 MNHEY and CDR2 SMNVEV (reference sequence). V was shortened by 7 bases and J by 4 bases, with 8 bases between the two germline ends. CDR3 length: 11 amino acids. DNA of the CDR3: TGTGCCAGCAAAGGAGGGTACGAGCAGTACTTC. Its protein is CASKGGYEQYF.

The chain recombines TRBV2 with TRBJ1-1; 7 bases map to TRBD1. Germline assignment: CDR1 SNHLY and CDR2 FYNNEI. The V gene end was trimmed by 6 bases and the J gene end by 6 bases; junction bases not matched to a gene: 4. This CDR3 contains 12 residues. CDR3 sequence (DNA): TGTGCCAGCAGCCGAGGACAGGCTGAAGCTTTCTTT. This sequence encodes CASSRGQAEAFF.

The chain combines TRBV30 with TRBJ1-2; D might be TRBD1 (6 bases). Germline V lookup: CDR1 GTSNPN, CDR2 SVGIG (reference sequence). The CDR3 loop spans 13 amino acids. The germline V and J ends were trimmed by 2 bases and 4 bases, with 11 bases remaining between them. For the CDR3, the DNA is TGTGCCTGGAGTTCCAGGGGCACCTATGGCTACACCTTC. Translation gives CAWSSRGTYGYTF.

This sequence joins TRBV6-1 and TRBJ1-2, with D unresolved. Trimming removed 8 bases at V and 2 bases at J, with 15 bases between. The CDR3 has 14 residues. CDR1 is MNHNS, CDR2 SASEGT, per germline. The CDR3 reads CASAAEAVNYGYTF. CDR3 coding DNA: TGTGCCAGCGCGGCGGAGGCGGTCAACTATGGCTACACCTTC.

This chain connects TRBV10-3 to TRBJ2-7, with 9 nucleotides matching TRBD2. This CDR3 comprises 14 residues. Germline assignment: CDR1 ENHRY and CDR2 SYGVKD. V was clipped by 8 bases and J by 6 bases; unmatched bases: 11. CDR3 coding DNA: TGTGCCATCGGGCAGCGGGAGGCCCACTCCGAGCAGTACTTC. This sequence encodes CAIGQREAHSEQYF.

The rearrangement uses TRBV10-3 and TRBJ2-7; 8 nucleotides line up with TRBD1. V shed 8 bases, J shed 0 bases, and the junction held 15 bases outside the gene matches. CDR3 length: 17 residues. CDR1 is ENHRY and CDR2 is SYGVKD in the germline V gene. The CDR3 DNA sequence: TGTGCCATCCTCGACAGGGGATTCCCGAATAGCTCCTACGAGCAGTACTTC. This translates into CAILDRGFPNSSYEQYF.

In its sample, this clone was seen a few times. The chain joins TRBV7-9 to TRBJ2-1; no definite D call. Germline V gene data show CDR1 as SEHNR and CDR2 as FQNEAQ (reference sequence). Trimming stripped 8 bases from V and 9 bases from J, with 11 bases between. The CDR3 consists of 11 residues. The CDR3 loop is CASYIGLEQFF. Written as DNA, the CDR3 is TGTGCCAGCTACATAGGGCTTGAGCAGTTCTTC.